A selection of T cell receptor beta chains follows, all from one sample in a study of T-cell reconstitution after alpha-beta-depleted transplantation in children. TCRdb recomputed calls from the PCR reads with MiXCR, one row per CDR3 protein. The sample carries around 240,000 distinct CDR3 sequences, approximately 9.7% recorded once. Material: PBMCs from the stem cell graft donor, obtained from the stem cell graft. The receptors come from a human donor who donated a stem cell graft to a child with SCID. CDR3s include the opening cysteine and the closing phenylalanine or tryptophan. D genes are given only for firm matches. Clone size is shown for a subset of rows, as once, few, many or a class of expanded clone.

TRBV20-1	15	many	TRBJ2-5	TRBD2	TGCAGTGCTAGAAGACTAGCGGGGGATTCGGAGACCCAGTACTTC	CSARRLAGDSETQYF
TRBV20-1	13	many	TRBJ1-1	NA	TGCAGTGCTAGCAGCGGGGGTTACACTGAAGCTTTCTTT	CSASSGGYTEAFF
TRBV5-1	13	few	TRBJ2-3	NA	TGCGCCAGCAGCTCACTAGACAGGGATACGCAGTATTTT	CASSSLDRDTQYF
TRBV20-1	14	many	TRBJ2-1	TRBD2	TGCAGTGCCCCCCGGCCTAGCGGCCACAATGAGCAGTTCTTC	CSAPRPSGHNEQFF
TRBV20-1	12	many	TRBJ2-7	NA	TGCAGTGCCCCGGATCAGACCTACGAGCAGTACTTC	CSAPDQTYEQYF
TRBV5-1	14	many	TRBJ1-1	NA	TGCGCCAGCAGACCTCCCGGTGGGTACACTGAAGCTTTCTTT	CASRPPGGYTEAFF
TRBV18	12	NA	TRBJ1-1	NA	TGTGCCAGCTCACCGGGGGACACTGAAGCTTTCTTT	CASSPGDTEAFF
TRBV5-1	16	many	TRBJ2-1	TRBD2	TGCGCCAGCAGCTTGCAGACTAGCGGGGCATACAATGAGCAGTTCTTC	CASSLQTSGAYNEQFF
TRBV29-1	15	many	TRBJ2-2	NA	TGCAGCGGCACCGGGGCCCCACCTAACACCGGGGAGCTGTTTTTT	CSGTGAPPNTGELFF
TRBV5-1	13	NA	TRBJ1-1	NA	TGCGCCAGCAGCTCGAGGGGGGGTCCCGAAGCTTTCTTT	CASSSRGGPEAFF
TRBV3-1	13	many	TRBJ1-1	NA	TGTGCCAGCAGCCCAAGGGGTCAAACTGAAGCTTTCTTT	CASSPRGQTEAFF
TRBV6-1	15	many	TRBJ2-2	NA	TGTGCCAGCAGCGATCCCATGGGGGACACCGGGGAGCTGTTTTTT	CASSDPMGDTGELFF
TRBV5-6	14	many	TRBJ2-3	NA	TGTGCCAGCAGCTGGGTGCCGGGGACTCCTACGCAGTATTTT	CASSWVPGTPTQYF
TRBV20-1	13	many	TRBJ1-6	NA	TGCAGTGCTAGAGGCCGCGCTGTGGGACCCCTCCACTTT	CSARGRAVGPLHF
TRBV27	12	many	TRBJ2-7	NA	TGTGCCAGCATATCACAGGGTTCCGAGCAGTACTTC	CASISQGSEQYF
TRBV4-1	15	many	TRBJ2-7	NA	TGCGCCAGCAGCGGGGTAGCCGGCAGCTCCTACGAGCAGTACTTC	CASSGVAGSSYEQYF